Listed below are T cell receptor beta chains from one sample, sequenced in a study of blood T cell repertoires in COVID-19. TCRdb's copy holds only in-frame clones and misses some; the assay was immunoSEQ multiplex PCR. This table holds 250,000 to 300,000 clones, about 89% found once. Sequencing used peripheral blood. The source of these receptors is a woman in her thirties or forties who had recovered from COVID-19. The CDR3 runs from the conserved cysteine through the conserved F or W. A D gene is named only where the DNA matches it firmly. Clone size is given for some rows only: seen once, a few or many times, or a class if the clone is expanded.

V gene,D gene,J gene,clone size,CDR3 DNA,CDR3 protein
TRBV12-3/TRBV12-4,NA,TRBJ1-3,NA,TGTGCCAGCAGTGGGACAACTTACAACACCATATATTTT,CASSGTTYNTIYF
TRBV5-4,NA,TRBJ2-3,NA,TGTGCCAGCAGCACGGCGGCAGACACAGATACGCAGTATTTT,CASSTAADTDTQYF
TRBV5-1,NA,TRBJ1-1,few,TGCGCCAGCAGTTCACAGGGTGGGAACACTGAAGCTTTCTTT,CASSSQGGNTEAFF
TRBV9,TRBD1,TRBJ1-4,NA,TGTGCCAGCAGCCACCGGGACAGGGGTGAAAAACTGTTTTTT,CASSHRDRGEKLFF
TRBV5-6,TRBD1,TRBJ2-7,NA,TGTGCCAGCAGCTCGGGACAGGGCTACTACGAGCAGTACTTC,CASSSGQGYYEQYF
TRBV6-5,NA,TRBJ2-7,NA,TGTGCCAGCGGAATGACAGCCTACGAGCAGTACTTC,CASGMTAYEQYF
TRBV7-2,NA,TRBJ2-3,NA,TGTGCCAGCAGCTTACAGGGCTTCAGCACAGATACGCAGTATTTT,CASSLQGFSTDTQYF
TRBV6-5,TRBD1,TRBJ1-5,NA,TGTGCCAGCGGTAACAGGGGCGGTCAGCCCCAGCATTTT,CASGNRGGQPQHF
TRBV7-2,TRBD1,TRBJ2-7,NA,TGTGCCAGCGGGACAGGGGTTGGGGAGCAGTACTTC,CASGTGVGEQYF
TRBV5-1,NA,TRBJ1-2,once,TGCGCCAGCAGCTCGAGTTCTCAGGAAAACTATGGCTACACCTTC,CASSSSSQENYGYTF
TRBV4-2,TRBD1,TRBJ1-4,NA,TGTGCCAGCAGCCAAGCGGGCACAGGGGCTGATAATGAAAAACTGTTTTTT,CASSQAGTGADNEKLFF
TRBV6-6,TRBD2,TRBJ2-1,NA,TGTGCCAGCAGAGGCGGCGGGAGGGCCGACAATGAGCAGTTCTTC,CASRGGGRADNEQFF
TRBV10-3,TRBD2,TRBJ2-6,NA,TGTGCCATCAGTGAGCCCCTGGGACTAGCGGGAGGGCCGGGGGCCAACGTCCTGACTTTC,CAISEPLGLAGGPGANVLTF
TRBV3-1/TRBV3-2,TRBD2,TRBJ2-5,NA,TGTGCCAGCAGCCACGCGGGAGAAGAGACCCAGTACTTC,CASSHAGEETQYF
TRBV5-1,TRBD1,TRBJ2-1,NA,TGCGCCAGCGGGATTACAGGGGTGGGCTACAATGAGCAGTTCTTC,CASGITGVGYNEQFF
TRBV7-8,NA,TRBJ1-4,NA,TGTGCCAGCAGCCCCCGGACAGTCCAGGGCGGTGAAAAACTGTTTTTT,CASSPRTVQGGEKLFF
TRBV5-1,TRBD1,TRBJ2-6,NA,TGCGCCAGCAGCGACCAGGGGGCTAACGTCCTGACTTTC,CASSDQGANVLTF
TRBV5-1,NA,TRBJ2-2,NA,TGCGCCAGCAGCTCATGGGAGTCCCGCATGACCGGGGAGCTGTTTTTT,CASSSWESRMTGELFF
TRBV28,NA,TRBJ1-2,NA,TGTGCCAGCAGTTTACGGGTGCGAGGCTACACCTTC,CASSLRVRGYTF
TRBV6-1,NA,TRBJ2-7,NA,TGTGCCAGCAGTGAACAAGGGGGAAACTACGAGCAGTACTTC,CASSEQGGNYEQYF
TRBV7-9,NA,TRBJ1-1,NA,TGTGCCAGCAGCTTACGGGGGTCTGAAGCTTTCTTT,CASSLRGSEAFF
TRBV24-1,TRBD1,TRBJ2-1,NA,TGTGCCACCAGTGAATCGGACAGGGTCGGGGCCTACAATGAGCAGTTCTTC,CATSESDRVGAYNEQFF
TRBV5-1,NA,TRBJ2-3,NA,TGCGCCACCACACCCCAGGGGATTAGCACAGATACGCAGTATTTT,CATTPQGISTDTQYF
TRBV27,TRBD1,TRBJ1-2,NA,TGTGCCAGCAGGACAAGACAGGGGCCATCCGACTATGGCTACACCTTC,CASRTRQGPSDYGYTF
TRBV27,TRBD2,TRBJ2-7,NA,TGTGCCAGCAGAAAAATTGGACTAGCGGGAGTCGGGCAGCAGTACTTC,CASRKIGLAGVGQQYF
TRBV10-1,TRBD2,TRBJ2-7,NA,TGCGCCAGCAGTGAAGGAGCGGGAGGTCCCTACGAGCAGTACTTC,CASSEGAGGPYEQYF
TRBV5-4,NA,TRBJ2-3,NA,TGTGCCAGCAGCCACTACACGTGGGGGCTAATTAGCACAGATACGCAGTATTTT,CASSHYTWGLISTDTQYF
TRBV9,NA,TRBJ2-7,once,TGTGCCAGCAGCACCACCGGAGCGACCTACGAGCAGTACTTC,CASSTTGATYEQYF
TRBV5-1,TRBD2,TRBJ2-7,NA,TGCGCCAGCAGCTTGGATGCGGTTGCGGGGGGTCTACGAGAGCAGTACTTC,CASSLDAVAGGLREQYF
TRBV19,NA,TRBJ1-1,NA,TGTGCCAGCCAAAAAAACACTGAAGCTTTCTTT,CASQKNTEAFF
TRBV15,TRBD2,TRBJ2-3,NA,TGTGCCATCAGCAGAGTAGCGGGAGGCACAGATACGCAGTATTTT,CAISRVAGGTDTQYF
TRBV28,TRBD1,TRBJ2-1,NA,TGTGCCAGCAGTTTAGAAACAGGGGGCTACAATGAGCAGTTCTTC,CASSLETGGYNEQFF
TRBV19,TRBD2,TRBJ2-1,NA,TGTGCCAGTAAGCTACTAGCGGGAGGGTACAATGAGCAGTTCTTC,CASKLLAGGYNEQFF
TRBV13,TRBD2,TRBJ2-3,NA,TGTGCCAGCAGCTCGAGGGGACTAGCGGGAACAGATACGCAGTATTTT,CASSSRGLAGTDTQYF
TRBV29-1,NA,TRBJ1-1,NA,TGCAACGTACCTGGGGGCTCTCTATGGAACACTGAAGCTTTCTTT,CNVPGGSLWNTEAFF
TRBV15,TRBD2,TRBJ2-1,once,TGTGCCACCTTGGGGGAACTAGCGGGGGGAAAGGCGCAGTTCTTC,CATLGELAGGKAQFF
TRBV29-1,TRBD1,TRBJ2-4,NA,TGCAGCGTTGATGGGACAGGGGGAGATAGCAAAAACATTCAGTACTTC,CSVDGTGGDSKNIQYF
TRBV28,TRBD1,TRBJ2-5,NA,TGTGCCAGCAATTTCGTTGGGACAGGGCTCCAAGAGACCCAGTACTTC,CASNFVGTGLQETQYF
TRBV7-3,TRBD1,TRBJ2-6,NA,TGTGCCAGCAGCTTGGGACAGGGCGACTCTGGGGCCAACGTCCTGACTTTC,CASSLGQGDSGANVLTF
TRBV30,NA,TRBJ2-3,NA,TGTGCCTGGAGTGGCACGAGTCAAGCTACGCAGTATTTT,CAWSGTSQATQYF
TRBV21-1,NA,TRBJ2-7,few,TGTGCCAGCAGCAAAGCAGGGAGCCCCTACGAGCAGTACTTC,CASSKAGSPYEQYF
TRBV5-1,TRBD2,TRBJ2-3,NA,TGCGCCAGCAGCTCGGGGACTAGCGGGATCGCAGATACGCAGTATTTT,CASSSGTSGIADTQYF
TRBV19,NA,TRBJ2-1,NA,TGTGCCAGTTCTAGACGGTACAATGAGCAGTTCTTC,CASSRRYNEQFF
TRBV5-1,TRBD1,TRBJ2-2,few,TGCGCCAGCAGCCCTAGACCCGGGACAGCGAACACCGGGGAGCTGTTTTTT,CASSPRPGTANTGELFF
TRBV9,TRBD2,TRBJ2-7,NA,TGTGCCAGCAGCGCCTCTGTGTCTAGCGGAGACACCTACGAGCAGTACTTC,CASSASVSSGDTYEQYF
TRBV25-1,NA,TRBJ2-1,NA,TGTGCCAGCAGTGGGGGCTTTCGCAATGAGCAGTTCTTC,CASSGGFRNEQFF
TRBV7-9,TRBD2,TRBJ2-5,NA,TGTGCCAGCAGCCCCGGGGGGGGGACCCAGTACTTC,CASSPGGGTQYF
TRBV29-1,TRBD1,TRBJ1-1,NA,TGCAGCGTTGAAGGGACGGACAGGGCGAACACTGAAGCTTTCTTT,CSVEGTDRANTEAFF
TRBV5-1,NA,TRBJ2-3,NA,TGCGCCAGCAGCCCCTTAGGAGGTACAGATACGCAGTATTTT,CASSPLGGTDTQYF
TRBV5-1,NA,TRBJ1-2,NA,TGCGCCAGCAGCTTGGCCAGTGAAAACTATGGCTACACCTTC,CASSLASENYGYTF
TRBV3-1/TRBV3-2,NA,TRBJ2-2,few,TGTGCCAGCACCACTACTACCCCCGGGGAGCTGTTTTTT,CASTTTTPGELFF
TRBV3-1/TRBV3-2,NA,TRBJ2-1,NA,TGTGCCAGCAGCACCAGGAGGGAGCAGTTCTTC,CASSTRREQFF
TRBV12-3/TRBV12-4,NA,TRBJ1-2,NA,TGTGCCAGCAGTTTGGACAGAGGCTATGGCTACACCTTC,CASSLDRGYGYTF
TRBV30,TRBD1,TRBJ2-1,NA,TGTGCCTGGAGTGTAGGAATCAGGGGGAATGAGCAGTTCTTC,CAWSVGIRGNEQFF
TRBV7-2,TRBD2,TRBJ2-5,NA,TGTGCCAGCAGCCAGCGGGACTTAGAGACCCAGTACTTC,CASSQRDLETQYF